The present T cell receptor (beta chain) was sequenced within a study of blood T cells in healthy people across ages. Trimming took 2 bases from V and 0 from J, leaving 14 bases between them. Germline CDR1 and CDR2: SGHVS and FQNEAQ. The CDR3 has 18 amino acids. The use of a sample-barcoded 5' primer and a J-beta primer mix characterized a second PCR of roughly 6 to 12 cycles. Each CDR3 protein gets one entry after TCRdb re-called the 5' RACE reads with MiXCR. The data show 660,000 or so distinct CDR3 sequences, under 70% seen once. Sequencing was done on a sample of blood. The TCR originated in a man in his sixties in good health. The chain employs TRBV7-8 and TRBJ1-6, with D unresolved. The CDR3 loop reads CASSLTPPGRSYNSPLHF. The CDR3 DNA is TGTGCCAGCAGCTTAACCCCCCCGGGTCGCTCCTATAATTCACCCCTCCACTTT.